This section outlines one T cell receptor (beta chain) sequence together with its context. This sample was taken from a study of T-cell reconstitution after alpha-beta-depleted transplantation in children. Preparation of the TCRbeta library involved a method that used unique molecular identifiers. TCRdb reprocessed the PCR reads with MiXCR, giving one entry per CDR3 protein. The repertoire has some 290,000 distinct CDR3 sequences, 23% of them found once; the top ten carry 11%. This CDR3 comprises 14 residues. Germline V gene data show CDR1 as SGHRS and CDR2 as YFSETQ. Losses at the gene ends were 0 bases for V and 7 bases for J; bases not matched to a gene: 2.

The receptor's source is a male patient between 10 and 17 years old who had a stem cell transplant for acute lymphoblastic leukemia, so the T cells may come from the graft donor. The chain uses TRBV5-1 and TRBJ2-3; TRBD1 aligns across 10 bases. The specimen was PBMCs, mostly from graft donor cells, collected 180 days after TCRalphabeta/CD19-depleted stem cell transplant. The CDR3 nucleotides read TGCGCCAGCAGCTTGGGACAGGGGGCAAATACGCAGTATTTT. Amino acid sequence: CASSLGQGANTQYF.